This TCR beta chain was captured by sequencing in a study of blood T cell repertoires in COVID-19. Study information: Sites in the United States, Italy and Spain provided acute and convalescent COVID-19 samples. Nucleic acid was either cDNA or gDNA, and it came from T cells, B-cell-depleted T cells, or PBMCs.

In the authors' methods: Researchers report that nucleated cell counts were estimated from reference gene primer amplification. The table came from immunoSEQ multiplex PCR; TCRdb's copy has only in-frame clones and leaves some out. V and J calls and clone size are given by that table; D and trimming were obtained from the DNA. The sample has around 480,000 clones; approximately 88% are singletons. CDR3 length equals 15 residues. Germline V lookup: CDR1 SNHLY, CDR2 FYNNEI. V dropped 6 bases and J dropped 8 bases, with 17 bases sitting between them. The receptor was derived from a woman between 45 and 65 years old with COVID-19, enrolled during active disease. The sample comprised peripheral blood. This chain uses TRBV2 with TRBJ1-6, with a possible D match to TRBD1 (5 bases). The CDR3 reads CASSAGPTRDSPLHF. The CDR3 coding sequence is TGTGCCAGCAGCGCGGGACCGACAAGGGATTCACCCCTCCACTTT.